These 9 T cell receptor beta chains originate from one sample sequenced in a study of T cells after yellow fever vaccination. From the 5' RACE reads, TCRdb called clonotypes with MiXCR, one entry per CDR3 protein. The sample shows 60,000 to 95,000 distinct CDR3 sequences, around 7.7% of them seen only once. The sequenced sample was CD8+ T cells sorted from PBMCs, obtained roughly 10 days after the first yellow fever vaccination. The receptors stem from a man between 18 and 35 years old who received the YFV17D yellow fever vaccine.

This clonotype was detected only a few times. J is TRBJ2-5 and V is TRBV14; no firm D call. V was pared by 0 bases and J by 0 bases, with 17 bases between. CDR1 is SGHDN, CDR2 FVKESK, per germline. This CDR3 is 18 amino acids long. The CDR3 DNA follows: TGTGCCAGCAGCCAAGATCTTGAGTATACGGTCTACCAAGAGACCCAGTACTTC. This translates into CASSQDLEYTVYQETQYF.

This clonotype was picked up a small number of times. This sequence joins TRBV27 and TRBJ2-3; TRBD2 matches at 8 bases. The ends lost 6 bases at V and 1 base at J; junction bases unmatched: 15. Germline V CDR1 and CDR2: MNHEY, SMNVEV (reference sequence). The length of the CDR3 is 18 residues. The CDR3 loop is CASSSLAGYAGGTDTQYF. The DNA for the CDR3 is TGTGCCAGCAGCTCATTAGCGGGGTATGCCGGGGGCACAGATACGCAGTATTTT.

This clonotype was picked up a small number of times. The chain couples TRBV7-9 to TRBJ2-1; TRBD1 is a possible D gene (6 bases). V dropped 2 bases and J dropped 8 bases, with 13 bases sitting between them. The germline gives CDR1 SEHNR, CDR2 FQNEAQ (reference sequence). The CDR3 runs 14 residues. The CDR3 is CASSLRPGVDEQFF. CDR3 nucleotides: TGTGCCAGCAGCTTAAGGCCAGGGGTGGATGAGCAGTTCTTC. The full variable domain, rest sourced from reference TRBV7-9 and TRBJ2-1, is DTGVSQNPRHKITKRGQNVTFRCDPISEHNRLYWYRQTLGQGPEFLTYFQNEAQLEKSRLLSDRFSAERPKGSFSTLEIQRTEQGDSAMYLCASSLRPGVDEQFFGPGTRLTVL.

Ten or more counts support this clonotype. The chain couples TRBV11-2 to TRBJ2-7, with no clear D. The CDR3 has 13 residues. Trimming shortened V by 0 bases and J by 4 bases, and 7 bases separated the two germline ends. CDR1 and CDR2 from the germline V gene are SGHAT and FQNNGV. The CDR3 coding sequence is TGTGCCAGCAGCTTAGATGTGATATACGAGCAGTACGTC. Residues: CASSLDVIYEQYV.

The chain uses TRBV7-8 and TRBJ1-6; D may be TRBD1 (6 bases). The germline V gene encodes CDR1 SGHVS and CDR2 FQNEAQ. V lost 3 bases and J lost 0, with 9 bases in between. This CDR3 is 16 amino acids long. This chain's CDR3 is CASSFMTGSYNSPLHF. As DNA, the CDR3 is TGTGCCAGCAGCTTTATGACAGGCTCCTATAATTCACCCCTCCACTTT. The complete variable domain, with remaining parts taken from reference TRBV7-8 and TRBJ1-6, reads GAGVSQSPRYKVAKRGQDVALRCDPISGHVSLFWYQQALGQGPEFLTYFQNEAQLDKSGLPSDRFFAERPEGSVSTLKIQRTQQEDSAVYLCASSFMTGSYNSPLHFGNGTRLTVT.

This clonotype appeared many times. This chain links TRBV29-1 with TRBJ2-2; 12 bases are a match to TRBD1. There are 16 residues in the CDR3. Germline V gene data show CDR1 as SQVTM and CDR2 as ANQGSEA. The V gene end was trimmed by 1 base and the J gene end by 7 bases; junction bases not matched to a gene: 7. The CDR3 region is CSVEGEGQGAFGELFF. The CDR3 DNA reads as TGCAGCGTTGAAGGGGAGGGACAGGGGGCGTTCGGGGAGCTGTTTTTT.

This clonotype was observed many times. This chain links TRBV5-5 with TRBJ2-1; maybe TRBD1 (6 bases). Per the germline V gene, CDR1 is SGHKS and CDR2 is YYEKEE (reference sequence). This CDR3 has 15 residues. Trimming stripped 1 base from V and 0 bases from J, with 8 bases between. The CDR3 sequence is CASSLWDNSYNEQFF. CDR3 DNA: TGTGCCAGCAGCTTGTGGGACAACTCCTACAATGAGCAGTTCTTC.

Many counts were recorded for this clonotype. J is TRBJ2-1 and V is TRBV4-1, with a weak D call TRBD2 (6 bases). Per the germline V gene, CDR1 is MGHRA and CDR2 is YSYEKL. The CDR3 has 14 residues. V dropped 2 bases and J dropped 4 bases, with 9 bases sitting between them. This chain's CDR3 is CASSQWEEYNEQFF. The CDR3 nucleotides read TGCGCCAGCAGCCAATGGGAGGAGTACAATGAGCAGTTCTTC.

This clonotype showed up many times. V gene TRBV6-2 or TRBV6-3 combines with J gene TRBJ2-3, with 11 nucleotides matching TRBD2. The germline CDR1 and CDR2 sequences are MNHEY and SVGEGT. J gave up 2 bases and V 6 bases, and 13 bases lay outside the gene matches. The CDR3 has 18 amino acids. CDR3 protein: CASRGPSGGPYYTDTQYF. In DNA form, the CDR3 reads TGTGCCAGCAGAGGACCTAGCGGGGGGCCTTACTACACAGATACGCAGTATTTT.